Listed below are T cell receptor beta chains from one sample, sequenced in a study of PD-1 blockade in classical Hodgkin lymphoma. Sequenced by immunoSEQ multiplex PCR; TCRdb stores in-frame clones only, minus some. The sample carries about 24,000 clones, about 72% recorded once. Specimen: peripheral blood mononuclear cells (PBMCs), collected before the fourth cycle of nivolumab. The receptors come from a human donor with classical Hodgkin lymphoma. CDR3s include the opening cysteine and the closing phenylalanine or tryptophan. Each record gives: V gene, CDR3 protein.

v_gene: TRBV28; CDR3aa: CASGTGGPTEAFF
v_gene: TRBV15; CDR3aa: CATSKGQSYGYTF
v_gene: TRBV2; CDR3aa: CASERDSEAFF
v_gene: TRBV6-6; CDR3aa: CASSWDSVQYF
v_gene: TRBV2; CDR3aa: CASSEVVSDTQYF
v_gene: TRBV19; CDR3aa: CATASLSTAPMETF
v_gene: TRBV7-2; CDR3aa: CASSLGQLEAFF
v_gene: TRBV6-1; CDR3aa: CASSEALRTTYGYTF
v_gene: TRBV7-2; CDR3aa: CASSLGVGVEQYF
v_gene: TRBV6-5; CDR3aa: CASSRTGNAGYTF
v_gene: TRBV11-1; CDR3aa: CASSLTGGHTEAFF
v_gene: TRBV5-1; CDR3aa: CASTQNLGDGKLFF
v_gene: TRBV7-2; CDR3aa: CASSPNRGTEAFF
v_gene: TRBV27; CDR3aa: CASSSGHLYAAQYF
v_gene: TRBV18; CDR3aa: CASSPDRGYEQFF
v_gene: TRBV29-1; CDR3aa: CSVDRYQPGRPKAFF
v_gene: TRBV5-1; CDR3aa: CASSLDRETDTQYF
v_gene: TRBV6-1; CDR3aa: CASSAELGYTF
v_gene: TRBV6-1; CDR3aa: CASSERGWYEYTEAFF
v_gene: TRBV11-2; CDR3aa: CASSTYWGLAGGLQETQYF
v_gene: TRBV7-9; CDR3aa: CASSLANSPNTEAFF
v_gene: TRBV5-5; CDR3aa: CASSLWEGFGEAFF